This T cell receptor (beta chain) derives from a study of shared clonotypes between healthy human individuals. Overall study results and limits: Rarefaction revealed incomplete sorted-subset sequencing despite large depth. Clonotype sharing across donors was expected to vary with sequencing depth.

Profiled with immunoSEQ multiplex PCR; TCRdb holds only in-frame clones, not every one. Altogether roughly 1 million clones are present, roughly 75% being singletons, with the ten largest covering around 1.4%. Donors, healthy HIV-negative adults, lacked recent acute infections or vaccinations. This clone has more than one count but fewer than ten. Its cognate antigen is unknown. The same CDR3 can be traced to other DNA sequences in this sample. This TCR derives from a man between 18 and 29 years old in good health. Sequencing input: memory CD4+ T cells sorted from blood. Described subset: CD45RA-negative fraction.

The CDR3 loop reads CASQQGSGANVLTF. CDR3 DNA sequence: TGTGCCAGCCAGCAGGGATCCGGGGCCAACGTCCTGACTTTC. The rearrangement uses TRBV6-5 and TRBJ2-6; maybe TRBD1 (5 bases). This CDR3 has 14 residues. Between the trimmed V and J ends, which lost 8 bases and 4 bases, there was a span of 12 bases. Looked up from germline, CDR1 is MNHEY and CDR2 is SVGAGI.